This is a list of T cell receptor beta chains from one sample in a study of Tregs in tolerant kidney transplant recipients. Profiling relied on immunoSEQ multiplex PCR, and the TCRdb table lists in-frame clones only, not all of them. The sample has about 73,000 clones; about 98% are singletons. Here the sequenced sample was CD4+ T cells from blood, taken before the transplant. These receptors all come from a human donor who received a combined kidney and bone marrow transplant. CDR3s include the opening cysteine and the closing phenylalanine or tryptophan. A D gene is named only where the DNA matches it firmly. Part of the rows lack a size; the others show once, few, many or a class for expanded clones.

abundance: NA; d_gene: TRBD1; v_gene: TRBV19; j_gene: TRBJ1-2; CDR3aa: CASSTRGTGANYGYTF; CDR3nt: TGTGCCAGTAGTACCCGGGGGACAGGAGCTAACTATGGCTACACCTTC
abundance: NA; d_gene: TRBD1; v_gene: TRBV10-3; j_gene: TRBJ1-2; CDR3aa: CAISDVQGDGYTF; CDR3nt: TGTGCCATCAGTGATGTACAGGGGGATGGCTACACCTTC
abundance: NA; d_gene: TRBD2; v_gene: TRBV2; j_gene: TRBJ2-3; CDR3aa: CASIWTSGVITDTQYF; CDR3nt: TGTGCCAGCATATGGACTAGCGGGGTGATCACAGATACGCAGTATTTT
abundance: NA; d_gene: NA; v_gene: TRBV7-3; j_gene: TRBJ2-7; CDR3aa: CASSSAGPYEQYF; CDR3nt: TGTGCCAGCAGCTCGGCAGGGCCCTACGAGCAGTACTTC
abundance: NA; d_gene: NA; v_gene: TRBV5-4; j_gene: TRBJ2-1; CDR3aa: CASSFETVNEQFF; CDR3nt: TGTGCCAGCAGCTTTGAGACAGTCAATGAGCAGTTCTTC
abundance: NA; d_gene: NA; v_gene: TRBV7-2; j_gene: TRBJ1-3; CDR3aa: CASSLGSGNLGNTIYF; CDR3nt: TGTGCCAGCAGCTTAGGGTCAGGAAATCTTGGAAACACCATATATTTT
abundance: NA; d_gene: NA; v_gene: TRBV20-1; j_gene: TRBJ2-3; CDR3aa: CSASPSGTQYF; CDR3nt: TGCAGTGCGAGTCCGTCGGGTACGCAGTATTTT
abundance: NA; d_gene: NA; v_gene: TRBV5-1; j_gene: TRBJ2-3; CDR3aa: CASSLARQGGTDTQYF; CDR3nt: TGCGCCAGCAGCTTGGCCAGACAGGGAGGAACAGATACGCAGTATTTT
abundance: NA; d_gene: TRBD2; v_gene: TRBV9; j_gene: TRBJ2-5; CDR3aa: CASSVMGGGLGETQYF; CDR3nt: TGTGCCAGCAGCGTAATGGGCGGGGGTCTTGGGGAGACCCAGTACTTC
abundance: once; d_gene: NA; v_gene: TRBV9; j_gene: TRBJ1-2; CDR3aa: CASSVAPGDYGYTF; CDR3nt: TGTGCCAGCAGCGTAGCTCCAGGGGACTATGGCTACACCTTC
abundance: NA; d_gene: NA; v_gene: TRBV2; j_gene: TRBJ2-7; CDR3aa: CASKRTVGGEQYF; CDR3nt: TGTGCCAGCAAGCGCACGGTGGGAGGCGAGCAGTACTTC
abundance: NA; d_gene: TRBD2; v_gene: TRBV6-5; j_gene: TRBJ2-3; CDR3aa: CASTTRGGGTDTQYF; CDR3nt: TGTGCCAGCACCACGCGGGGAGGGGGCACAGATACGCAGTATTTT
abundance: NA; d_gene: NA; v_gene: TRBV5-1; j_gene: TRBJ2-7; CDR3aa: CASSLASGLPYEQYF; CDR3nt: TGCGCCAGCAGCTTGGCGAGCGGGCTACCCTACGAGCAGTACTTC
abundance: NA; d_gene: NA; v_gene: TRBV4-3; j_gene: TRBJ1-4; CDR3aa: CASSGAAYNEKLFF; CDR3nt: TGCGCCAGCAGCGGGGCCGCCTATAATGAAAAACTGTTTTTT
abundance: NA; d_gene: NA; v_gene: TRBV27; j_gene: TRBJ1-4; CDR3aa: CASSLRRYNEKLFF; CDR3nt: TGTGCCAGCAGTTTACGGAGGTATAATGAAAAACTGTTTTTT
abundance: NA; d_gene: NA; v_gene: TRBV4-3; j_gene: TRBJ1-1; CDR3aa: CASSQDRYNTEAFF; CDR3nt: TGCGCCAGCAGCCAAGATCGGTACAACACTGAAGCTTTCTTT
abundance: NA; d_gene: TRBD1; v_gene: TRBV10-3; j_gene: TRBJ1-1; CDR3aa: CAIQGGTEAFF; CDR3nt: TGTGCCATCCAGGGGGGCACTGAAGCTTTCTTT
abundance: NA; d_gene: TRBD2; v_gene: TRBV11-1; j_gene: TRBJ2-3; CDR3aa: CASSSGGKRERDTQYF; CDR3nt: TGTGCCAGCAGCTCGGGGGGTAAGCGGGAGAGGGATACGCAGTATTTT
abundance: NA; d_gene: TRBD1; v_gene: TRBV28; j_gene: TRBJ1-5; CDR3aa: CASSADRGLNQPQHF; CDR3nt: TGTGCCAGCAGTGCTGACAGGGGGCTCAATCAGCCCCAGCATTTT
abundance: NA; d_gene: NA; v_gene: TRBV11-3; j_gene: TRBJ1-2; CDR3aa: CASSLGQGNYGYTF; CDR3nt: TGTGCCAGCAGCTTGGGGCAGGGAAACTATGGCTACACCTTC
abundance: NA; d_gene: TRBD1; v_gene: TRBV5-1; j_gene: TRBJ2-2; CDR3aa: CASSLVRGRLTGELFF; CDR3nt: TGCGCCAGCAGCTTGGTGAGGGGGCGATTAACCGGGGAGCTGTTTTTT
abundance: NA; d_gene: TRBD1; v_gene: TRBV15; j_gene: TRBJ2-7; CDR3aa: CATSSGQGAYYEQYF; CDR3nt: TGTGCCACCAGCAGCGGACAGGGGGCTTACTACGAGCAGTACTTC
abundance: NA; d_gene: NA; v_gene: TRBV7-2; j_gene: TRBJ2-1; CDR3aa: CASSLRGAVSYNEQFF; CDR3nt: TGTGCCAGCAGCTTACGCGGGGCCGTCTCCTACAATGAGCAGTTCTTC
abundance: NA; d_gene: NA; v_gene: TRBV11-3; j_gene: TRBJ1-1; CDR3aa: CASSPGGGQPSEAFF; CDR3nt: TGTGCCAGCAGCCCAGGCGGGGGGCAGCCCTCTGAAGCTTTCTTT
abundance: NA; d_gene: NA; v_gene: TRBV2; j_gene: TRBJ1-1; CDR3aa: CASKVEGAAFF; CDR3nt: TGTGCCAGCAAGGTTGAAGGGGCAGCTTTCTTT
abundance: NA; d_gene: TRBD1; v_gene: TRBV5-5; j_gene: TRBJ1-3; CDR3aa: CASSSTGQAAGNTIYF; CDR3nt: TGTGCCAGCAGCTCCACAGGACAGGCCGCCGGAAACACCATATATTTT
abundance: NA; d_gene: NA; v_gene: TRBV28; j_gene: TRBJ1-5; CDR3aa: CASSSTGSNQPQHF; CDR3nt: TGTGCCAGCAGTTCGACAGGTAGCAATCAGCCCCAGCATTTT
abundance: NA; d_gene: NA; v_gene: TRBV5-1; j_gene: TRBJ2-5; CDR3aa: CASSRQGSETQYF; CDR3nt: TGCGCCAGCAGTCGCCAGGGGTCGGAGACCCAGTACTTC
abundance: NA; d_gene: TRBD1; v_gene: TRBV9; j_gene: TRBJ1-3; CDR3aa: CASSVAGQGKGNTIYF; CDR3nt: TGTGCCAGCAGCGTAGCGGGACAGGGGAAGGGAAACACCATATATTTT
abundance: NA; d_gene: TRBD2; v_gene: TRBV15; j_gene: TRBJ2-1; CDR3aa: CATSRRGTSGWDEQFF; CDR3nt: TGTGCCACCAGCAGGAGGGGGACTAGCGGGTGGGATGAGCAGTTCTTC
abundance: NA; d_gene: NA; v_gene: TRBV5-5; j_gene: TRBJ1-1; CDR3aa: CASSFHGGKDTEAFF; CDR3nt: TGTGCCAGCAGCTTCCACGGGGGGAAGGACACTGAAGCTTTCTTT
abundance: NA; d_gene: TRBD1; v_gene: TRBV11-3; j_gene: TRBJ2-2; CDR3aa: CASSPTPTGFGGELFF; CDR3nt: TGTGCCAGCAGCCCAACTCCGACAGGGTTCGGCGGGGAGCTGTTTTTT
abundance: NA; d_gene: NA; v_gene: TRBV19; j_gene: TRBJ2-1; CDR3aa: CASSTLALRVPYNEQFF; CDR3nt: TGTGCCAGTAGTACCCTGGCTCTCAGGGTGCCCTACAATGAGCAGTTCTTC
abundance: few; d_gene: NA; v_gene: TRBV11-2; j_gene: TRBJ2-1; CDR3aa: CASSPAFVLHNEQFF; CDR3nt: TGTGCCAGCAGCCCCGCTTTCGTCCTACACAATGAGCAGTTCTTC
abundance: once; d_gene: NA; v_gene: TRBV7-2; j_gene: TRBJ2-7; CDR3aa: CASSFTVGGSYEQYF; CDR3nt: TGTGCCAGCAGCTTTACAGTCGGGGGCTCCTACGAGCAGTACTTC
abundance: once; d_gene: TRBD1; v_gene: TRBV7-2; j_gene: TRBJ2-7; CDR3aa: CASSLGTGAYEQYF; CDR3nt: TGTGCCAGCAGCTTAGGGACAGGGGCCTACGAGCAGTACTTC
abundance: NA; d_gene: NA; v_gene: TRBV15; j_gene: TRBJ2-3; CDR3aa: CATAKDTSTDTQYF; CDR3nt: TGTGCCACCGCCAAGGACACTAGCACAGATACGCAGTATTTT
abundance: NA; d_gene: TRBD2; v_gene: TRBV5-4; j_gene: TRBJ2-4; CDR3aa: CASSSGSDIQYF; CDR3nt: TGTGCCAGCAGTAGCGGGAGTGACATTCAGTACTTC
abundance: once; d_gene: NA; v_gene: TRBV5-1; j_gene: TRBJ2-3; CDR3aa: CASRAGHQDRGGTDTQYF; CDR3nt: TGCGCCAGCAGAGCGGGACACCAAGACCGAGGGGGCACAGATACGCAGTATTTT
abundance: NA; d_gene: TRBD1; v_gene: TRBV19; j_gene: TRBJ1-2; CDR3aa: CASSINSDRGLGYTF; CDR3nt: TGTGCCAGTAGTATTAATTCGGACAGGGGGCTTGGCTACACCTTC
abundance: NA; d_gene: NA; v_gene: TRBV7-2; j_gene: TRBJ1-5; CDR3aa: CASSLGGPSNQPQHF; CDR3nt: TGTGCCAGCAGTCTAGGGGGTCCTAGCAATCAGCCCCAGCATTTT
abundance: NA; d_gene: TRBD1; v_gene: TRBV5-1; j_gene: TRBJ2-2; CDR3aa: CASSLDPGQVNTGELFF; CDR3nt: TGCGCCAGCAGCTTGGATCCGGGACAGGTCAACACCGGGGAGCTGTTTTTT
abundance: NA; d_gene: TRBD1; v_gene: TRBV19; j_gene: TRBJ2-2; CDR3aa: CASSTSPGQGSGELFF; CDR3nt: TGTGCCAGTAGTACCAGTCCGGGACAGGGGTCCGGGGAGCTGTTTTTT
abundance: NA; d_gene: TRBD2; v_gene: TRBV9; j_gene: TRBJ2-3; CDR3aa: CASRPPGLAGTDTQYF; CDR3nt: TGTGCCAGCAGGCCACCGGGACTAGCGGGCACAGATACGCAGTATTTT
abundance: NA; d_gene: NA; v_gene: TRBV7-3; j_gene: TRBJ2-7; CDR3aa: CASSLFLAGPYEQYF; CDR3nt: TGTGCCAGCAGCTTATTTCTGGCAGGTCCCTACGAGCAGTACTTC
abundance: NA; d_gene: TRBD1; v_gene: TRBV10-3; j_gene: TRBJ1-2; CDR3aa: CAISEDRGPNTYGYTF; CDR3nt: TGTGCCATCTCTGAGGACAGGGGCCCTAACACTTATGGCTACACCTTC
abundance: NA; d_gene: TRBD1; v_gene: TRBV6-1; j_gene: TRBJ1-6; CDR3aa: CASRRQGPPLHF; CDR3nt: TGTGCCAGCAGAAGACAGGGCCCACCCCTCCACTTT
abundance: once; d_gene: NA; v_gene: TRBV7-3; j_gene: TRBJ2-7; CDR3aa: CASSPNAGSYEQYF; CDR3nt: TGTGCCAGCAGCCCAAATGCGGGTTCCTACGAGCAGTACTTC
abundance: NA; d_gene: TRBD2; v_gene: TRBV5-4; j_gene: TRBJ2-1; CDR3aa: CASSRSGGAFEQFF; CDR3nt: TGTGCCAGCAGCCGTAGCGGGGGGGCTTTTGAGCAGTTCTTC
abundance: NA; d_gene: NA; v_gene: TRBV12-1; j_gene: TRBJ1-1; CDR3aa: CASSWASRNQVNTEAFF; CDR3nt: TGTGCCAGCAGCTGGGCCTCTCGAAATCAAGTGAACACTGAAGCTTTCTTT
abundance: NA; d_gene: TRBD1; v_gene: TRBV7-9; j_gene: TRBJ1-2; CDR3aa: CASSYPDRVGYGYTF; CDR3nt: TGTGCCAGCAGCTATCCGGACAGGGTTGGGTATGGCTACACCTTC